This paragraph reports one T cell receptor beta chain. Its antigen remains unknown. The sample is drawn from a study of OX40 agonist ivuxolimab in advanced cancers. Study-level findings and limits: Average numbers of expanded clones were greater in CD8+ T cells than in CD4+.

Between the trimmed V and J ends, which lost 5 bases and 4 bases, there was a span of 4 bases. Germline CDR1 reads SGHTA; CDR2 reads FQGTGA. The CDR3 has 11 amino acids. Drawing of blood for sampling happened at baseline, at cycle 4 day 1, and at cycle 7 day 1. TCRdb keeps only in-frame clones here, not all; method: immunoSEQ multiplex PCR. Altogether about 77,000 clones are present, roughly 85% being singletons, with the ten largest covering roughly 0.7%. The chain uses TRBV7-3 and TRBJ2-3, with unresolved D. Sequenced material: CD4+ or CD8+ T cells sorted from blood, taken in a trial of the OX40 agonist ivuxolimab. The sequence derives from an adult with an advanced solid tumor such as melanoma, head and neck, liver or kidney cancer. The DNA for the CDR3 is TGTGCCAGCAGCCTCGCAGATACGCAGTATTTT. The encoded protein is CASSLADTQYF.